A single TCR beta chain is shown here with its context. This record belongs to a study of patients and donors after allogeneic stem cell transplantation. TCRdb used MiXCR to reprocess the RT-PCR reads, holding one entry per CDR3 protein. Of about 110,000 distinct CDR3 sequences in the sample, 35% were seen once. The sample comprised blood, either unsorted or a sorted T cell fraction (not recorded which). The source of this sequence is a human donor who was either an allogeneic HSCT recipient or a stem cell or donor lymphocyte infusion donor (not recorded which). It is not recorded whose cells these are; they may come from a transplant donor.

The CDR3 region has the DNA TGTGCCAGCAGCCAATGGATGGGGTATCAGCCCCAGCATTTT. Translation gives CASSQWMGYQPQHF. The chain joins TRBV3-1 to TRBJ1-5; D not certain. In germline, CDR1 is LGHDT, CDR2 YNNKEL (reference sequence). The CDR3 spans 14 residues. Trimming shortened V by 2 bases and J by 5 bases, and 10 bases separated the two germline ends. Filled out from reference TRBV3-1 and TRBJ1-5, the complete variable domain reads DTAVSQTPKYLVTQMGNDKSIKCEQNLGHDTMYWYKQDSKKFLKIMFSYNNKELIINETVPNRFSPKSPDKAHLNLHINSLELGDSAVYFCASSQWMGYQPQHFGDGTRLSIL.